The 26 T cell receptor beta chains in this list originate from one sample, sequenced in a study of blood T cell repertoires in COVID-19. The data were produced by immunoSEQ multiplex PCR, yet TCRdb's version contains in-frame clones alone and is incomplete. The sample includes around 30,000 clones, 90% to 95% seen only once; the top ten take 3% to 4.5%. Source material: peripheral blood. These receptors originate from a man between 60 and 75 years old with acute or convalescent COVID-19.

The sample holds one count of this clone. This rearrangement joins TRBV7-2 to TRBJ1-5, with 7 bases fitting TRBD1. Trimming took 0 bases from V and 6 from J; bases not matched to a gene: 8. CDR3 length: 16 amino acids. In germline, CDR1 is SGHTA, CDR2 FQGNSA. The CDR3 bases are TGTGCCAGCAGCTTAGCCTACAGGGGTCCGGGTCAGCCCCAGCATTTT. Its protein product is CASSLAYRGPGQPQHF.

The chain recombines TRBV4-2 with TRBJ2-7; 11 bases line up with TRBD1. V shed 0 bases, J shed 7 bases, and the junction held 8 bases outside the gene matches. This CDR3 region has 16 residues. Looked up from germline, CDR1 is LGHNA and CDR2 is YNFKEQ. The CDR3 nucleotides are TGTGCCAGCAGCCAAGAGGCAGGACAGGGGGCAGGTGAGCAGTACTTC. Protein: CASSQEAGQGAGEQYF.

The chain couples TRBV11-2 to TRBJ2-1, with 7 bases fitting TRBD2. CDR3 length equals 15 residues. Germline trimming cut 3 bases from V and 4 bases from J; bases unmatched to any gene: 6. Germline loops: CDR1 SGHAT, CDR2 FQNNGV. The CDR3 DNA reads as TGTGCCAGCAGCTTCCGGGGGGTCTTTTACAATGAGCAGTTCTTC. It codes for CASSFRGVFYNEQFF.

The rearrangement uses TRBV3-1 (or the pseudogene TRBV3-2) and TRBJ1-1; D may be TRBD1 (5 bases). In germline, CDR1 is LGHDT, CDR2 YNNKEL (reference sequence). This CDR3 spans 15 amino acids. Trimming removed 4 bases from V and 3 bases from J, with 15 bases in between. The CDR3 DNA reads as TGTGCCAGCAGCCCCTTCTCCAGGGATCACACTGAAGCTTTCTTT. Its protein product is CASSPFSRDHTEAFF.

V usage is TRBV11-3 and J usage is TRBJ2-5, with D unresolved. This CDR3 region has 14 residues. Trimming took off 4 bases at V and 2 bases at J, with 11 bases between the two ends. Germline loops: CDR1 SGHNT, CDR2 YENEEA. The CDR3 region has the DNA TGTGCCAGCAGCTCCCGCCAGTCACAAGAGACCCAGTACTTC. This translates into CASSSRQSQETQYF.

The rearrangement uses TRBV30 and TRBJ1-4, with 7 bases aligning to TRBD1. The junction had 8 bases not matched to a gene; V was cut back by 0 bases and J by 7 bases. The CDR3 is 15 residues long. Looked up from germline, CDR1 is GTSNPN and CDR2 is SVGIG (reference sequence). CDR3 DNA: TGTGCCTGGAGTGTACGATCGGGGACAGTTGAAAAACTGTTTTTT. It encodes CAWSVRSGTVEKLFF.

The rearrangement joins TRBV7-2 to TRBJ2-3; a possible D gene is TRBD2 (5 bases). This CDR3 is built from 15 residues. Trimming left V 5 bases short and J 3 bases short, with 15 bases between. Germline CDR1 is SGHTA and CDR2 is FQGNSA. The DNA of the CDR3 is TGTGCCAGCAGCCAGGTTGCGGGCCAGACAGATACGCAGTATTTT. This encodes CASSQVAGQTDTQYF.

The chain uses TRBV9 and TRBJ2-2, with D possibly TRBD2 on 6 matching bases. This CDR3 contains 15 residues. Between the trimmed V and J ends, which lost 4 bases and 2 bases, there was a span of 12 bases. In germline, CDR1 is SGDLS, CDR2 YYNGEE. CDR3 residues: CASSPQGLNTGELFF. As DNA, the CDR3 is TGTGCCAGCAGCCCCCAGGGACTTAACACCGGGGAGCTGTTTTTT.

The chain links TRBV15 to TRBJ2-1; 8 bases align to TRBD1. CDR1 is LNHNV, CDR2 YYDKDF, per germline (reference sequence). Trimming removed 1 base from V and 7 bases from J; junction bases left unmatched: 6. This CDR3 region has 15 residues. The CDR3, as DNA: TGTGCCACCAGCAGAGGCCGGACAGGGAGGAATGAGCAGTTCTTC. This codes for CATSRGRTGRNEQFF.

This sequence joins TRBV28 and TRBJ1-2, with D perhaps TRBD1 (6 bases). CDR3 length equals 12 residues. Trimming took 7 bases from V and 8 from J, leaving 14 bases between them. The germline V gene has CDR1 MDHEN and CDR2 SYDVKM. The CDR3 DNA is TGTGCCAGCACACAGGGATCGAGGGGCTACACCTTC. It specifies CASTQGSRGYTF.

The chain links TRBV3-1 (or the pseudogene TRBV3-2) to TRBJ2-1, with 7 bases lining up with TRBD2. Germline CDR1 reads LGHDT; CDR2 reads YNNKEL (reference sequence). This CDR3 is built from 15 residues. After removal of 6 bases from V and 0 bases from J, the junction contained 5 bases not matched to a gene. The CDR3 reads CASSRLAASYNEQFF. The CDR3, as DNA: TGTGCCAGCAGTCGCCTAGCGGCCTCCTACAATGAGCAGTTCTTC.

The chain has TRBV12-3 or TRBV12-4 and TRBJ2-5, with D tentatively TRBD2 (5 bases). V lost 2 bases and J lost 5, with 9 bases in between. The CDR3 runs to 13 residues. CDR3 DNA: TGTGCCAGCAGTTTACGGGGTAGGGAGACCCAGTACTTC. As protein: CASSLRGRETQYF.

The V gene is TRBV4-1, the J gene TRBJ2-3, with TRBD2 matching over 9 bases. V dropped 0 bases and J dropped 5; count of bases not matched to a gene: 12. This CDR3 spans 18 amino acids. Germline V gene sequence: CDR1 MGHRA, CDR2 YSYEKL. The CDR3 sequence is CASSQDLQREAGGDTQYF. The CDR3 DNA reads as TGCGCCAGCAGCCAAGATCTTCAGCGGGAGGCCGGGGGAGATACGCAGTATTTT.

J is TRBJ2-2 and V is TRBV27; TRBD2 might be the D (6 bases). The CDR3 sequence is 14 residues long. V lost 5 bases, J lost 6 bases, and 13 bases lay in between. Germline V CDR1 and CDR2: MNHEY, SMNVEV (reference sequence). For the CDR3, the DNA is TGTGCCAGCAGTAAGGGACTCCTCTCCGGGGAGCTGTTTTTT. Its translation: CASSKGLLSGELFF.

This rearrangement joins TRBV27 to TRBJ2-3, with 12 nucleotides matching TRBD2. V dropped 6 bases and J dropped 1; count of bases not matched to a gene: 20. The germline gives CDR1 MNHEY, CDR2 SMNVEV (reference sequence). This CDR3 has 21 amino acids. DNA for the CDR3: TGTGCCAGCAGGACCCGGGCGACTAGCGGGAGTTCTATTTTAGGCACAGATACGCAGTATTTT. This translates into CASRTRATSGSSILGTDTQYF.

CDR3: CASRVSQNTEAFF. The CDR3 coding sequence is TGTGCCAGTAGAGTGAGTCAGAACACTGAAGCTTTCTTT. The gene calls are TRBV19 and TRBJ1-1; no definite D call. This CDR3 has 13 residues. From germline, CDR1 is LNHDA and CDR2 SQIVND (reference sequence). Trimming stripped 6 bases from V and 1 base from J, with 9 bases between.

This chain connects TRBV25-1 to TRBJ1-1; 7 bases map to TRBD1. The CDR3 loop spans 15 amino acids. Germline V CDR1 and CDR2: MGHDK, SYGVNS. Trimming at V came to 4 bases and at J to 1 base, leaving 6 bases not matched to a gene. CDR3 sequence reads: CASSAHRGWNTEAFF. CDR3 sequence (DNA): TGTGCCAGCAGTGCCCACAGGGGCTGGAACACTGAAGCTTTCTTT.

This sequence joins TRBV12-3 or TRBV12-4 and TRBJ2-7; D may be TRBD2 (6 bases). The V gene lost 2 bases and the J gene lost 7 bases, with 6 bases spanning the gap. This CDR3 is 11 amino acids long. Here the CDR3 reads CASSLLAEQYF. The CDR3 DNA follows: TGTGCCAGCAGTTTACTAGCGGAGCAGTACTTC.

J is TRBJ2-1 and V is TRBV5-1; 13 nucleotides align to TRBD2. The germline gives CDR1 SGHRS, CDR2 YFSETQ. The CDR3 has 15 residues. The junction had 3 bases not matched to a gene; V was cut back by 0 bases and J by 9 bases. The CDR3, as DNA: TGCGCCAGCAGCTTGGGACTAGCGGGAGGCGGTGAGCAGTTCTTC. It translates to CASSLGLAGGGEQFF.

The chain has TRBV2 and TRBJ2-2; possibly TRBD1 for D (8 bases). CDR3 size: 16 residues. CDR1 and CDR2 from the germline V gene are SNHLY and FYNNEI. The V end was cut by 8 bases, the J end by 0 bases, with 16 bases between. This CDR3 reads CASSGQGGTNTGELFF. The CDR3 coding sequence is TGTGCCAGCTCCGGACAGGGAGGGACGAACACCGGGGAGCTGTTTTTT.

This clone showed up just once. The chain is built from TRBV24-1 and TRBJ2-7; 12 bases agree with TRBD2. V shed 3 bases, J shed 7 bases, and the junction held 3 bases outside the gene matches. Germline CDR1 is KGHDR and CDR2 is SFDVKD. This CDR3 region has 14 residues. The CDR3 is CATSDGLAGSEQYF. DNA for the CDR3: TGTGCCACCAGTGATGGACTAGCGGGAAGTGAGCAGTACTTC.

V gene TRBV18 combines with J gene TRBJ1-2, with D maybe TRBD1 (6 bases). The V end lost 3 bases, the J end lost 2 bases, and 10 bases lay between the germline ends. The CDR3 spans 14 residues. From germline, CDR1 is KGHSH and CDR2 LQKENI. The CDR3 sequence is CASSPPGQNYGYTF. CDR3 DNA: TGTGCCAGCTCACCCCCCGGACAGAACTATGGCTACACCTTC.

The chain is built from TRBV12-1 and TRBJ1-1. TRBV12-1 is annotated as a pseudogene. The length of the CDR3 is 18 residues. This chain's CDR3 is CASSSPVRELRVNTEAFF. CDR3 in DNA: TGTGCCAGCAGCTCCCCCGTGCGGGAGTTGAGGGTGAACACTGAAGCTTTCTTT.

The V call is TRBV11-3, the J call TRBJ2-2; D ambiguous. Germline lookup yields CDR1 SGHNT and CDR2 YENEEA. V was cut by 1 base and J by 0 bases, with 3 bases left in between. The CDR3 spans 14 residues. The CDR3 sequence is CASSLGANTGELFF. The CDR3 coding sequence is TGTGCCAGCAGCTTAGGAGCGAACACCGGGGAGCTGTTTTTT. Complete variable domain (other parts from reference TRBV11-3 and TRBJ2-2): EAGVVQSPRYKIIEKKQPVAFWCNPISGHNTLYWYLQNLGQGPELLIRYENEEAVDDSQLPKDRFSAERLKGVDSTLKIQPAELGDSAVYLCASSLGANTGELFFGEGSRLTVL.

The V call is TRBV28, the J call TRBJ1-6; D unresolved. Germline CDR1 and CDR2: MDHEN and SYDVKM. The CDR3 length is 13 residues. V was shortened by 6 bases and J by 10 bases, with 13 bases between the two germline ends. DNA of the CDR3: TGTGCCAGCAGAAGCCCATATCAATCACCCCTCCACTTT. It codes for CASRSPYQSPLHF.

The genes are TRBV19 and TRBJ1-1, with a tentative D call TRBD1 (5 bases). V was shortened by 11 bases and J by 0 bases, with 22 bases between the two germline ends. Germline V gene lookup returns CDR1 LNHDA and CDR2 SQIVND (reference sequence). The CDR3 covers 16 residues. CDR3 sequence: CASVGWQGYMNTEAFF. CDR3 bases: TGTGCCTCAGTAGGATGGCAGGGATACATGAACACTGAAGCTTTCTTT. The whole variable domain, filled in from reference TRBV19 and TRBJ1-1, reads DGGITQSPKYLFRKEGQNVTLSCEQNLNHDAMYWYRQDPGQGLRLIYYSQIVNDFQKGDIAEGYSVSREKKESFPLTVTSAQKNPTAFYLCASVGWQGYMNTEAFFGQGTRLTVV.